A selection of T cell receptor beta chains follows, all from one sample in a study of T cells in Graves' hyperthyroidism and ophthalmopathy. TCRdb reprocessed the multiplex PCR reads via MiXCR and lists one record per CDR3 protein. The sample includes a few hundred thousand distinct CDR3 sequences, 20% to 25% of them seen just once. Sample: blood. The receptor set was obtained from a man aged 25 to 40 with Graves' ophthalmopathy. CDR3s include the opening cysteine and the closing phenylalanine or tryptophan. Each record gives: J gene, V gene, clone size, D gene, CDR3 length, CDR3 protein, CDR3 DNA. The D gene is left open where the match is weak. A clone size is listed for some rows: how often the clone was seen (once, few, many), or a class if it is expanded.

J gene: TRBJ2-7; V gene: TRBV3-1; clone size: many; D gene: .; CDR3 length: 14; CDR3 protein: CASSQTLVLREQYF; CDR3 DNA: TGTGCCAGCAGCCAAACCCTAGTCTTGCGCGAGCAGTACTTC
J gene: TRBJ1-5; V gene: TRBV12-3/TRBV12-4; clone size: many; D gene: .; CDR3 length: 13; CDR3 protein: CASRRDGNQPQHF; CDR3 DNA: TGTGCCAGCAGGAGGGATGGCAATCAGCCCCAGCATTTT
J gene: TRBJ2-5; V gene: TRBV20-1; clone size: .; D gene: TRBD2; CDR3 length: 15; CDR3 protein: CSALPTSGNQETQYF; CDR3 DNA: TGCAGTGCTCTCCCGACTAGCGGGAATCAAGAGACCCAGTACTTC
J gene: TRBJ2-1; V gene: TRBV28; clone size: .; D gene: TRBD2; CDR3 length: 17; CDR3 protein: CASSRAGTSGRVNEQFF; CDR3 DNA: TGTGCCAGCAGTAGAGCCGGGACTAGCGGGAGGGTAAATGAGCAGTTCTTC
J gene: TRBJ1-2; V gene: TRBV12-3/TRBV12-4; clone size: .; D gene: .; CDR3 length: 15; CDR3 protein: CASSLALTGNYGCTF; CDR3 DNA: TGTGCCAGCAGTTTAGCGCTAACGGGAAACTATGGCTGCACCTTC
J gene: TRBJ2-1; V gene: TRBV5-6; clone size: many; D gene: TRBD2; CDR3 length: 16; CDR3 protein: CASSLIEREGPNEQFF; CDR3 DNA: TGTGCCAGCAGCTTGATTGAGCGGGAGGGCCCAAATGAGCAGTTCTTC
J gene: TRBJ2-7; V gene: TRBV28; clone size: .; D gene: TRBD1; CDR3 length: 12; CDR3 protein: CASGQGNYEQYF; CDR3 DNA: TGTGCCAGCGGACAGGGAAACTACGAGCAGTACTTC
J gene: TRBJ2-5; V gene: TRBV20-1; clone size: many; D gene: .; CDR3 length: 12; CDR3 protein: CSAWGGRETQYF; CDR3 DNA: TGCAGTGCTTGGGGTGGGCGAGAGACCCAGTACTTC
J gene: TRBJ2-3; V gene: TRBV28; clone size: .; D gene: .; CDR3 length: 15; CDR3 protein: CASSHSGVSTDTQYF; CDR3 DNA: TGTGCCAGCAGTCATAGTGGAGTGAGCACAGATACGCAGTATTTT
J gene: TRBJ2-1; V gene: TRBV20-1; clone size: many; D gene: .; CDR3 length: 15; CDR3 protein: CSARESSRQTNEQFF; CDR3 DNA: TGCAGTGCTAGAGAAAGTTCGAGACAGACGAATGAGCAGTTCTTC
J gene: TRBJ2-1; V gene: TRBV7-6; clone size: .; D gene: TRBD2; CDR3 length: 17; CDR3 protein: CASSLNLAGGAYNEQFF; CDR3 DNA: TGTGCCAGCAGCCTCAATCTAGCGGGCGGAGCCTACAATGAGCAGTTCTTC
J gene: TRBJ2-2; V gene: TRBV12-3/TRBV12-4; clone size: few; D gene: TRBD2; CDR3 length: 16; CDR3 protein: CASSPSPGGGPRELFF; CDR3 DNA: TGTGCCAGCAGCCCGAGTCCGGGAGGGGGGCCTCGGGAGCTGTTTTTT
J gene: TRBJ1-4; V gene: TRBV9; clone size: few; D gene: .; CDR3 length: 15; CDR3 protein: CASSAHEVLSEKLFF; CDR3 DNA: TGTGCCAGCAGCGCCCATGAGGTATTGAGTGAAAAACTGTTTTTT
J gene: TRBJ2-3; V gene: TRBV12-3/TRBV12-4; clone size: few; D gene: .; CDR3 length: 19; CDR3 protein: CASRSLEGMGSGSTDTQYF; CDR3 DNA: TGTGCCAGCAGGTCTCTTGAGGGCATGGGTTCAGGGAGCACAGATACGCAGTATTTT
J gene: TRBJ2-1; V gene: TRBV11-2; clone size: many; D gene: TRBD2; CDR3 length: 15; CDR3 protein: CASSLPAGGPNEQFF; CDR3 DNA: TGTGCCAGCAGCTTACCAGCGGGAGGGCCGAATGAGCAGTTCTTC
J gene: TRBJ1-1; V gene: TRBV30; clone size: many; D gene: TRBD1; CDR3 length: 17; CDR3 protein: CAWTSRPRRGSGGRAFF; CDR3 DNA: TGTGCCTGGACAAGCAGACCAAGGCGTGGATCAGGGGGCCGAGCTTTCTTT
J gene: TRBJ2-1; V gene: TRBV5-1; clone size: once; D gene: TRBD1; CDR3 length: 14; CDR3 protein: CASSWTGGGNEQFF; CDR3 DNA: TGCGCCAGCAGCTGGACAGGGGGCGGGAATGAGCAGTTCTTC
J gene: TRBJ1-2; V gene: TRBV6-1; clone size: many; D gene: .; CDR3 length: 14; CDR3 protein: CASSDWVRLYGYTF; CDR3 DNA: TGTGCCAGCAGTGATTGGGTTCGCCTCTATGGCTACACCTTC
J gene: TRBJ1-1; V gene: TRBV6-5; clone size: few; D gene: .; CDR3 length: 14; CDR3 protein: CASSYSQGNTEAFF; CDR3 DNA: TGTGCCAGCAGTTACTCACAGGGGAACACTGAAGCTTTCTTT
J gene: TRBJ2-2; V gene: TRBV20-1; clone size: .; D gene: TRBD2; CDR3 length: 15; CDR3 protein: CSARISGRDTGELFF; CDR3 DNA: TGCAGTGCTAGAATCAGCGGGAGGGACACCGGGGAGCTGTTTTTT
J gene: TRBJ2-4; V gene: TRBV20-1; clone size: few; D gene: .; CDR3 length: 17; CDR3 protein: CSAEDRRSVLAKNIQYF; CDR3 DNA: TGCAGTGCCGAAGACAGGCGTAGCGTACTAGCCAAAAACATTCAGTACTTC
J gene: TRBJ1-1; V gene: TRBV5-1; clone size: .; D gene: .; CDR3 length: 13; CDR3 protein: CASSSRGETEAFF; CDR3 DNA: TGCGCCAGCAGCTCCCGGGGGGAGACTGAAGCTTTCTTT
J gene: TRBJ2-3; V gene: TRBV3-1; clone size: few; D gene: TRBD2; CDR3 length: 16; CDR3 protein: CASSLRAGARTDTQYF; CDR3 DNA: TGTGCCAGCAGCCTCCGAGCGGGAGCCCGCACAGATACGCAGTATTTT
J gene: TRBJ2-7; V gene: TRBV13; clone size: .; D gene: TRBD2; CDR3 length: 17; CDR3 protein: CASSSLAGGGRAYEQYF; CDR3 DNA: TGTGCCAGCAGTTCCTTAGCGGGAGGGGGCAGAGCCTACGAGCAGTACTTC
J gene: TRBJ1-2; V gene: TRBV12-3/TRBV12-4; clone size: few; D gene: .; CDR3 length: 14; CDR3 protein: CASRQQGSNYGYTF; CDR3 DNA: TGTGCCAGCAGGCAGCAGGGATCGAACTATGGCTACACCTTC
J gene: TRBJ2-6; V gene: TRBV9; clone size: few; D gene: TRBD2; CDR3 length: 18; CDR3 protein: CASSVVGAGGPGANVLTF; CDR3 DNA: TGTGCCAGCAGTGTGGTTGGAGCGGGAGGCCCTGGGGCCAACGTCCTGACTTTC
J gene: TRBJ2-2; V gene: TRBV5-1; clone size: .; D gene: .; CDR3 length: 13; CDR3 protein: CASTYRDTGELFF; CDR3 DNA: TGCGCCAGCACATACAGGGACACCGGGGAGCTGTTTTTT
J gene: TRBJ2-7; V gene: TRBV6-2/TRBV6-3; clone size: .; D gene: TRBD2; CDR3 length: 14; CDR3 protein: CASSESGGLNEQYF; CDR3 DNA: TGTGCCAGCAGTGAAAGCGGGGGGTTGAACGAGCAGTACTTC
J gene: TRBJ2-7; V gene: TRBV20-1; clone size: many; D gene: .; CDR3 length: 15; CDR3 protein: CSARGPGQGPYEQYF; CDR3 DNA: TGCAGTGCTAGAGGACCGGGACAAGGACCTTACGAGCAGTACTTC
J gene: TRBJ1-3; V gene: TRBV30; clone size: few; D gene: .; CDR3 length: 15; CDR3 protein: CAWSLGMSSGNTIYF; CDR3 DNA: TGTGCCTGGAGTTTAGGAATGAGCTCTGGAAACACCATATATTTT
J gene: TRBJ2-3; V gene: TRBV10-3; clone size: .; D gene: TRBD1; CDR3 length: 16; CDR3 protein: CAISAKTGFPTDTQYF; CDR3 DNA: TGTGCCATCAGTGCCAAGACAGGGTTTCCTACTGATACGCAGTATTTT
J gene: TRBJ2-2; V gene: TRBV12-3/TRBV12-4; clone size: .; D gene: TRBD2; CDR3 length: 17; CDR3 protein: CASTLGGLAGGAGELFF; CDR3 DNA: TGTGCCAGCACCCTAGGGGGACTAGCGGGAGGAGCCGGGGAGCTGTTTTTT
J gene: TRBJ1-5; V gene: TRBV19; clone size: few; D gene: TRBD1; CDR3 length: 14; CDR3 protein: CASSRTGATQPQHF; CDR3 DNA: TGTGCCAGTAGCCGAACAGGGGCGACTCAGCCCCAGCATTTT
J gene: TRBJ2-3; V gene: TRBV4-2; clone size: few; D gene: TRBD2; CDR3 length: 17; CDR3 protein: CASSQEQYSGSTDTQYF; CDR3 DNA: TGTGCCAGCAGCCAAGAACAATATAGCGGGAGCACAGATACGCAGTATTTT
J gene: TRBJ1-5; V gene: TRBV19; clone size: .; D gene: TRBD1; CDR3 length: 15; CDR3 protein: CASRASTQGNQPQHF; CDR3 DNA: TGTGCCAGTAGAGCCTCTACACAGGGGAATCAGCCCCAGCATTTT
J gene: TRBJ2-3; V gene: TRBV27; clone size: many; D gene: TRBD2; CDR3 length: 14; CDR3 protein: CASSLRRGVDTQYF; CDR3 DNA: TGTGCCAGCAGTTTAAGGCGGGGGGTAGATACGCAGTATTTT
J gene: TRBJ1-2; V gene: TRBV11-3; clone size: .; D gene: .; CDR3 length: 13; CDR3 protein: CASSFPRSYGYTF; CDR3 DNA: TGTGCCAGCAGCTTCCCTCGGAGCTATGGCTACACCTTC
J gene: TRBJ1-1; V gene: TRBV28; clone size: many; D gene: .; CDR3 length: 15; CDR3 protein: CASSLVAGRNTEAFF; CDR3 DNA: TGTGCCAGCAGTTTAGTCGCAGGGCGGAACACTGAAGCTTTCTTT
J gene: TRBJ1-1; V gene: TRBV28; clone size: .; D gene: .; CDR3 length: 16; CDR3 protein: CASSLGGGYRITEAFF; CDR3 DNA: TGTGCCAGCAGTTTAGGCGGGGGTTATAGGATCACTGAAGCTTTCTTT
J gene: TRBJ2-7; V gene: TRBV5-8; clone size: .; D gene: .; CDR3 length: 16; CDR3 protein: CASSGFGEQMFYEQYF; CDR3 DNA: TGTGCCAGCAGTGGGTTTGGGGAACAGATGTTCTACGAGCAGTACTTC
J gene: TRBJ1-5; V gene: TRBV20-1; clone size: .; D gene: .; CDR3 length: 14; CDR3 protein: CSAREVSGNQPQHF; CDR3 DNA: TGCAGTGCTAGAGAAGTGTCAGGCAATCAGCCCCAGCATTTT
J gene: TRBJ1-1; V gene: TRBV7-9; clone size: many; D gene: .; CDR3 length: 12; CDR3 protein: CAHEDGNTEAFF; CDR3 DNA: TGTGCCCACGAGGACGGGAACACTGAAGCTTTCTTT
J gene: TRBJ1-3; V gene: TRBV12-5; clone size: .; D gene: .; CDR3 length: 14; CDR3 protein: CASGLVSSGNTIYF; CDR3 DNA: TGTGCTAGTGGTTTGGTAAGCTCTGGAAACACCATATATTTT
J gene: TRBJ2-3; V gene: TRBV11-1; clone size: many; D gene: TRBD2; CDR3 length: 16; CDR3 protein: CASSLLAGGLTDTQYF; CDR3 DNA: TGTGCCAGCAGCTTATTAGCGGGAGGACTTACAGATACGCAGTATTTT
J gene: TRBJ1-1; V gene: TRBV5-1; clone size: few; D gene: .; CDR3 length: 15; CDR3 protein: CASSLDRPDGPEAFF; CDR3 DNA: TGCGCCAGCAGCTTGGACCGGCCTGATGGGCCTGAAGCTTTCTTT
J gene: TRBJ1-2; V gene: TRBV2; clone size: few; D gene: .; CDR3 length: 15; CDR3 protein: CASSEALALIYGYTF; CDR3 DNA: TGTGCCAGCAGTGAAGCGCTGGCGTTGATCTATGGCTACACCTTC
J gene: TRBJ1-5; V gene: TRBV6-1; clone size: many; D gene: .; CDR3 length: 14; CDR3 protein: CASSEARGAQPQHF; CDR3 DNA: TGTGCCAGCAGTGAAGCGAGAGGGGCTCAGCCCCAGCATTTT
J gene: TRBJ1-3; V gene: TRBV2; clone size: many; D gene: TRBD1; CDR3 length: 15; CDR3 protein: CASSQTGTGGNTIYF; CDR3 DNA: TGTGCCAGCAGCCAGACCGGGACAGGGGGAAACACCATATATTTT
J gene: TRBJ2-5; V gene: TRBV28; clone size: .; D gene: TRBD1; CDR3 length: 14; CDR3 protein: CASSGNRGRGTQYF; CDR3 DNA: TGTGCCAGCAGTGGTAACAGGGGGCGCGGGACCCAGTACTTC
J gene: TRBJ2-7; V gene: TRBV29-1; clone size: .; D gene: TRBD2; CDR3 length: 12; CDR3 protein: CSVSGDAYEQYF; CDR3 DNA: TGCAGCGTTAGCGGGGACGCCTACGAGCAGTACTTC
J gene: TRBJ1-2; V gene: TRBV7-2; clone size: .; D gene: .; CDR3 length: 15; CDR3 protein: CASSTDGGIGSGYTF; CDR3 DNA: TGTGCCAGCAGCACAGATGGCGGGATAGGGAGCGGCTACACCTTC
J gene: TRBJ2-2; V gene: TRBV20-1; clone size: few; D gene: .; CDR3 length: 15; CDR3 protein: CSARDSRGRAGELFF; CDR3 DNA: TGCAGTGCTAGAGATAGCAGGGGTCGGGCCGGGGAGCTGTTTTTT
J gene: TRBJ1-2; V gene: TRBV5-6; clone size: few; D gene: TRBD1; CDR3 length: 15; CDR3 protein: CASSWTRDRKNGYTF; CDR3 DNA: TGTGCCAGCAGCTGGACCCGGGACAGAAAAAATGGCTACACCTTC
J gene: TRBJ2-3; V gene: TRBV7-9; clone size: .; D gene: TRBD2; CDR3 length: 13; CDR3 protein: CASRLAGPDTQYF; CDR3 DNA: TGTGCCAGCAGACTAGCGGGACCAGATACGCAGTATTTT
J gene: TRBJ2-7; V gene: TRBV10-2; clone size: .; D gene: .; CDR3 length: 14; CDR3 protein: CASRPIGGPYEQYF; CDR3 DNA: TGCGCCAGCAGACCGATTGGAGGGCCCTACGAGCAGTACTTC
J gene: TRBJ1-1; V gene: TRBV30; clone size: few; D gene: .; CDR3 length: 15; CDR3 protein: CAWSVRSLMNTEAFF; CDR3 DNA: TGTGCCTGGAGTGTAAGGAGCCTCATGAACACTGAAGCTTTCTTT